One T cell receptor (beta chain) is described in this entry. No cognate antigen has been identified for it. A commercial ELISA kit detecting HCMV-specific IgG in serum was used to determine HCMV serostatus. Peripheral blood mononuclear cells were isolated from blood by Ficoll density gradient centrifugation. The data were obtained in a study of T cells expressing NK-cell markers (dated by TCRdb to the early 2020s). For context, the study as a whole: In sorted CD3+CD56+NKG2C+, CD3+CD56+NKG2C- and CD3+CD56-NKG2C+ T-cell subsets from about eight donors, TCR beta-chain repertoires were profiled. Seven of the eight sequenced donors were HCMV-seropositive and one was HCMV-seronegative. Randomly selected healthy volunteers, three men and five women, were used as the eight sequenced donors. Libraries were sequenced as 2 x 150 bp reads on Illumina HiSeq 2000/2500, MiSeq or NextSeq.

Study-wide findings and limitations: Those dominant clonotypes were again the most abundant among CD3+CD56-NKG2C+ cells in several donors, at roughly 25-60.1%. Whether the expanded NKG2C-expressing T cell clones were specific for HCMV antigens was left unclear. In over 5 donors, the dominant CD3+CD56+NKG2C+ clonotypes were among the top 10 CD8+ clonotypes and accounted for about 1.0-7.5% of CD8+ T cells.

CDR1 is given as SGHRS and CDR2 as YFSETQ, both from the germline V gene. Spanning cysteine to phenylalanine, the CDR3 consists of 14 amino acids. No DNA has been recorded. Sequencing was performed on an Illumina HiSeq 2000. The TCR beta cDNA libraries were made using 5'RACE template switching, a step that added both a universal primer site and unique molecular identifiers. Priming for cDNA synthesis came from the TCR beta constant segment, and two successive PCR amplification steps followed. Regarding the original processing steps: Reads were demultiplexed and grouped by UMI with MIGEC, and clonotypes were assembled and quantified with MiTCR. Only TCR cDNA sequences supported by at least two reads were kept to exclude erroneous sequences. The tcR package was used for downstream repertoire analysis, with clonotypes matched between fractions based on CDR3 nucleotide sequence plus V segment. VDJmatch was used to annotate antigen specificity against VDJdb, with one amino acid substitution in CDR3 allowed. Each CDR3 protein sequence appears as one entry after TCRdb reprocessed the reads, and no DNA is included. These V and J calls rely on TCRdb rather than the paper's analysis. The sample table gives 500,000 or so distinct CDR3 sequences. Approximately 3.6% of the sample is in the top ten clones.

The rearrangement joined TRBV5-1 to TRBJ2-7. What was sequenced was blood T cells: a sorted CD56 or NKG2C T cell subset, CD4+ or CD8+ T cells, or bulk PBMC T cells (not recorded which). This clonotype was obtained from a man younger than 30 in good health. Donor details come from another sample of the same person, matched by shared clones. CDR3 protein: CASSLGPSVDEQYF.